This T cell receptor beta chain was sequenced for a study of blood T cell repertoires in COVID-19. Study overall: T cells, B-cell-depleted T cells, or PBMCs supplied cDNA or gDNA.

From germline, CDR1 is GTSNPN and CDR2 SVGIG (reference sequence). The CDR3 totals 14 residues. Trimming shortened V by 8 bases and J by 5 bases, and 19 bases separated the two germline ends. Enrollees, roughly 18 to 89 years old, lived in 24 US areas. Within the 2 weeks before study entry, each person in the exposed group met a COVID-19 case. Profiling relied on immunoSEQ multiplex PCR, and the TCRdb table lists in-frame clones only, not all of them. The data hold fewer than 400,000 clones, with 75% to 90% observed a single time. Source material: PBMCs or T cells enriched from blood (not recorded which). This TCR was sampled from a woman aged 25-40 years who had been exposed to COVID-19. J is TRBJ2-4 and V is TRBV30; D perhaps matches TRBD1 (6 bases). The CDR3: CALSGMGAENIQYF. The DNA for the CDR3 is TGTGCCCTAAGCGGAATGGGGGCCGAAAACATTCAGTACTTC.